The 11 T cell receptor beta chains given below trace back to one sample, sequenced in a study of metastatic and nonmetastatic thyroid tumors (dated by TCRdb to 2020 to 2021). The library was produced with PCR. The sequencer listed for this sample is Illumina HiSeq 4000. TCRdb reprocessing: public reads trimmed at Q25 with fastp, clones called with MiXCR, in-frame beta chains kept. In this sample the table shows about 45,000 clones, around 4% of which occur a single time. The biggest ten clones account for 9.8% of the sample. Before undergoing thyroid surgery, none of the patients had been given any kind of treatment. The sample was blood. The receptors originated from a female donor with papillary thyroid cancer or a benign thyroid nodule (not recorded which). Some clones in this sample may be carry-over from other donors' samples.

This clone is deemed medium-sized. In the same sample, other DNA sequences code for this CDR3. This chain joins TRBV6-1 and TRBJ2-2, with D possibly being TRBD1 (6 bases). The CDR3 spans 12 residues. The germline V gene has CDR1 MNHNS and CDR2 SASEGT. V gave up 6 bases and J gave up 7 bases, with 9 bases separating them. The CDR3 reads CASRGGFGELFF. CDR3 DNA sequence: TGTGCCAGCAGAGGGGGTTTCGGGGAGCTGTTTTTT.

The sample holds many counts of this clone. The chain combines TRBV9 with TRBJ2-1, with D unclear. The CDR3 has 13 residues. CDR1 SGDLS and CDR2 YYNGEE come from the germline V gene. V was trimmed by 0 bases and J by 9 bases, leaving 10 bases between them. CDR3: CASSVEMAVEQFF. CDR3 DNA: TGTGCCAGCAGCGTAGAAATGGCGGTTGAGCAGTTCTTC.

This clone was counted ten times or more. The CDR3 loop reads CASSLSGTQYF. As DNA, the CDR3 is TGTGCCAGCAGTTTGTCGGGGACGCAGTATTTT. V gene TRBV12-3 or TRBV12-4 combines with J gene TRBJ2-3, with a weak D call TRBD2 (5 bases). V lost 3 bases, J lost 9 bases, and 7 bases lay in between. The CDR3 has 11 residues.

V gene TRBV27 combines with J gene TRBJ2-7; 8 positions agree with TRBD2. Looked up from germline, CDR1 is MNHEY and CDR2 is SMNVEV (reference sequence). V lost 5 bases to trimming and J lost 3 bases; unmatched junction nucleotides: 9. The CDR3 totals 15 residues. This CDR3 is CASSPISGGYYEQYF. The CDR3 DNA reads as TGTGCCAGCAGTCCCATATCGGGAGGGTACTACGAGCAGTACTTC.

This clone was seen at least ten times. The same CDR3 can be traced to other DNA sequences in this sample. The gene calls are TRBV19 and TRBJ2-6; possibly TRBD1 for D (6 bases). CDR3 size: 16 residues. Trimming took 3 bases from V and 1 from J, leaving 10 bases between them. CDR1 LNHDA and CDR2 SQIVND come from the germline V gene (reference sequence). In DNA, the CDR3 is TGTGCCAGTAGTATTATACAGGGATCTGGGGCCAACGTCCTGACTTTC. Protein sequence: CASSIIQGSGANVLTF. The whole variable domain, filled in from reference TRBV19 and TRBJ2-6, reads DGGITQSPKYLFRKEGQNVTLSCEQNLNHDAMYWYRQDPGQGLRLIYYSQIVNDFQKGDIAEGYSVSREKKESFPLTVTSAQKNPTAFYLCASSIIQGSGANVLTFGAGSRLTVL.

Turning to this clone: An end of the junction does not agree with germline; a read error may underlie this. Within the sample, other DNA sequences also encode this same CDR3. The genes are TRBV24-1 and TRBJ2-3; D is perhaps TRBD1 (6 bases). The CDR3 covers 15 residues. Germline V lookup: CDR1 KGHDR, CDR2 SFDVKD. The CDR3 DNA follows: TGCGCCACCAGTGCCCCGGACCAGGGGACAGATACGCAGTATTTT. Residues: CATSAPDQGTDTQYF.

Comment on this clone: Other nucleotide sequences in the sample specify the same CDR3. This chain joins TRBV4-1 and TRBJ2-2; D is unresolved. The germline V and J ends were trimmed by 4 bases and 5 bases, with 17 bases remaining between them. This CDR3 comprises 16 residues. CDR1 is MGHRA and CDR2 is YSYEKL in the germline V gene. The CDR3, as DNA: TGCGCCAGCAGCCCCGAATCGGGTGTATCAACCGGGGAGCTGTTTTTT. The encoded protein is CASSPESGVSTGELFF.

This clone has only a few counts. The chain carries TRBV20-1 and TRBJ2-7; the D is unclear. With 5 bases removed from V and 5 bases from J, the gap between germline ends came to 16 bases. Germline V gives CDR1 DFQATT, CDR2 SNEGSKA (reference sequence). The CDR3 covers 13 residues. For the CDR3, the DNA is TGCAGTGCTGCACATGGAAAAGGCAACGAGCAGTACTTC. It is translated as CSAAHGKGNEQYF.

In this sample, this clone turned up many times. V usage is TRBV19 and J usage is TRBJ2-7, with 9 bases aligning to TRBD1. The CDR3 consists of 13 residues. Losses at the gene ends were 5 bases for V and 4 bases for J; bases not matched to a gene: 3. Germline CDR1 is LNHDA and CDR2 is SQIVND (reference sequence). The CDR3 is CASSPGTGYEQYF. DNA for the CDR3: TGTGCCAGTAGTCCCGGGACAGGGTACGAGCAGTACTTC.

This clone came up many times. The chain carries TRBV5-4 and TRBJ2-1; tentatively, D is TRBD2 (6 bases). V lost 4 bases and J 0 bases, leaving 11 bases between the germline ends. From germline, CDR1 is SGHNT and CDR2 YYREEE (reference sequence). CDR3 length: 15 amino acids. CDR3 bases: TGTGCCAGCAGCCGGGCGGGAACCTCCTACAATGAGCAGTTCTTC. Encoded protein: CASSRAGTSYNEQFF.

This clone occurred many times. The rearrangement joins TRBV5-8 to TRBJ2-1; D perhaps matches TRBD2 (5 bases). Germline V CDR1 and CDR2: SGHTS, YDEGEE. Trimming cost V 7 bases and J 5 bases, with 19 bases left between them. The CDR3 is 15 amino acids. The CDR3 loop reads CASCAPRAGDNEQFF. The CDR3 nucleotides read TGTGCCAGCTGTGCTCCGAGGGCCGGGGACAATGAGCAGTTCTTC.